Following are 17 T cell receptor beta chains from one sample sequenced in a study of T cell changes during pregnancy in multiple sclerosis (dated by TCRdb to between 2018 and 2021). The library relied on the immunoSEQ multiplex PCR assay. Held by TCRdb, this immuneACCESS table contains in-frame sequences only and omits some clones. Under half of the omission traces to an unresolved V gene where checked; the cause of the rest is unknown. The sample table lists tens of thousands of clones, roughly nine tenths of them with a count of one. Less than 0.8% of the sample goes to the ten largest clones. The sample was CD4+ T cells from peripheral blood mononuclear cells, taken before pregnancy. The source of these receptors is a female donor with multiple sclerosis, enrolled in a pregnancy study.

The rearrangement joins TRBV5-6 to TRBJ1-6; 11 bases are shared with TRBD1. Germline loops: CDR1 SGHDT, CDR2 YYEEEE. V lost 0 bases and J lost 9; bases outside the gene matches: 2. The CDR3 spans 15 residues. This CDR3 reads CASSLGGTGGSPLHF. CDR3 bases: TGTGCCAGCAGCTTGGGGGGGACAGGGGGTTCACCCCTCCACTTT.

This chain connects TRBV5-5 to TRBJ2-1; 8 bases agree with TRBD1. The V segment lost 4 bases and the J segment 0 bases; nucleotides outside the gene matches: 6. The CDR3 contains 16 residues. Germline V gene sequence: CDR1 SGHKS, CDR2 YYEKEE (reference sequence). The CDR3 DNA is TGTGCCAGCAGCGTTGGGACAGGAAGCTCCTACAATGAGCAGTTCTTC. Translating it yields CASSVGTGSSYNEQFF. Together with reference TRBV5-5 and TRBJ2-1, the CDR3 gives the full variable domain: DAGVTQSPTHLIKTRGQQVTLRCSPISGHKSVSWYQQVLGQGPQFIFQYYEKEERGRGNFPDRFSARQFPNYSSELNVNALLLGDSALYLCASSVGTGSSYNEQFFGPGTRLTVL.

The V call is TRBV28, the J call TRBJ2-5; 8 bases align to TRBD1. The germline gives CDR1 MDHEN, CDR2 SYDVKM. The CDR3 consists of 15 residues. V shed 3 bases, J shed 4 bases, and the junction held 7 bases outside the gene matches. In DNA, the CDR3 is TGTGCCAGCAGTTTTAGCGACAGGGGATTAGAGACCCAGTACTTC. Translated: CASSFSDRGLETQYF.

J is TRBJ2-7 and V is TRBV5-6; the match to TRBD1 covers 9 bases. V shed 4 bases, J shed 4 bases, and the junction held 12 bases outside the gene matches. The CDR3 is made up of 16 amino acids. Germline CDR1 reads SGHDT; CDR2 reads YYEEEE. CDR3 in DNA: TGTGCCAGCAGCGCGCACTTTCCGGGACAGGGATACGAGCAGTACTTC. This sequence encodes CASSAHFPGQGYEQYF.

The rearrangement links TRBV29-1 to TRBJ1-5; 7 bases are a match to TRBD1. This CDR3 comprises 13 residues. The J segment lost 11 bases and the V segment lost 6 bases, leaving 13 bases of the junction unmatched. Germline CDR1 reads SQVTM; CDR2 reads ANQGSEA. The DNA of the CDR3 is TGCAGCGTGGACCTGGGGCAGGGGGAGGCCCAGCATTTT. Translated, it gives CSVDLGQGEAQHF.

The V call is TRBV11-2, the J call TRBJ2-7; TRBD2 matches 8 bases. Germline V gene sequence: CDR1 SGHAT, CDR2 FQNNGV. Trimming at V came to 1 base and at J to 0 bases, leaving 2 bases not matched to a gene. This CDR3 comprises 15 residues. DNA of the CDR3: TGTGCCAGCAGCTTAGCTAGCGGGCCCTCCTACGAGCAGTACTTC. It specifies CASSLASGPSYEQYF.

CDR3 DNA sequence: TGTGCCAGCAGCCCCTCCGTGGGCACCATCTACGAGCAGTACTTC. Protein product: CASSPSVGTIYEQYF. The V call is TRBV7-8, the J call TRBJ2-7; D remains ambiguous. The germline V and J ends were trimmed by 5 bases and 3 bases, with 17 bases remaining between them. Germline-derived CDR1 and CDR2 are SGHVS and FQNEAQ. This CDR3 contains 15 residues.

This clone appeared a single time. The chain couples TRBV19 to TRBJ1-5; 8 nucleotides match TRBD1. V lost 4 bases and J lost 4; bases outside the gene matches: 9. The CDR3 sequence is 16 residues long. In germline, CDR1 is LNHDA, CDR2 SQIVND (reference sequence). This CDR3 reads CASSTRDRSVNQPQHF. The CDR3 nucleotides are TGTGCCAGTAGTACCCGGGACAGGTCGGTTAATCAGCCCCAGCATTTT. Using reference TRBV19 and TRBJ1-5 for the parts outside the CDR3, the full variable domain is DGGITQSPKYLFRKEGQNVTLSCEQNLNHDAMYWYRQDPGQGLRLIYYSQIVNDFQKGDIAEGYSVSREKKESFPLTVTSAQKNPTAFYLCASSTRDRSVNQPQHFGDGTRLSIL.

In its sample, this clone was seen a few times. The J gene is TRBJ1-5, the V gene TRBV10-1; 7 bases line up with TRBD1. The CDR3 extends over 17 amino acids. Germline assignment: CDR1 WNHNN and CDR2 SYGVQD (reference sequence). Trimming cost V 10 bases and J 7 bases; bases outside gene matches: 22. This CDR3 reads CANTLTPMTGTGQPQHF. Written as DNA, the CDR3 is TGCGCCAACACGCTAACCCCCATGACAGGGACGGGACAGCCCCAGCATTTT.

The chain recombines TRBV5-6 with TRBJ2-2; a weak D match, TRBD2 (6 bases). Trimming removed 4 bases at V and 4 bases at J, with 14 bases between. This CDR3 spans 15 amino acids. Germline lookup yields CDR1 SGHDT and CDR2 YYEEEE. The CDR3 DNA sequence: TGTGCCAGCAGCGTTGGGGGGACGACCACCGGGGAGCTGTTTTTT. Its protein is CASSVGGTTTGELFF.

The V gene is TRBV18, the J gene TRBJ2-2, with D unclear. Trimming took off 3 bases at V and 4 bases at J, with 6 bases between the two ends. Germline V gene lookup returns CDR1 KGHSH and CDR2 LQKENI. The CDR3 covers 13 residues. CDR3 sequence reads: CASSPYFTGELFF. The CDR3 coding sequence is TGTGCCAGCTCACCCTACTTCACCGGGGAGCTGTTTTTT.

This chain connects TRBV18 to TRBJ1-3; maybe TRBD1 (6 bases). CDR3 length: 14 amino acids. V was pared by 8 bases and J by 0 bases, with 11 bases between. Germline V CDR1 and CDR2: KGHSH, LQKENI. The CDR3, as DNA: TGTGCCAGCGCGACAGGAAGCTCTGGAAACACCATATATTTT. This gives the protein CASATGSSGNTIYF.

J is TRBJ2-7 and V is TRBV13, with 11 bases fitting TRBD1. Germline CDR1 PRHDT, CDR2 FYEKMQ (reference sequence). Trimming cost V 3 bases and J 3 bases; bases outside gene matches: 4. The CDR3 contains 15 residues. For the CDR3, the DNA is TGTGCCAGCAGCTTCCGGGACAGGGGGATCTACGAGCAGTACTTC. As protein: CASSFRDRGIYEQYF.

The chain couples TRBV5-8 to TRBJ2-1; 10 nucleotides line up with TRBD2. V lost 4 bases and J lost 3; bases outside the gene matches: 10. The CDR3 extends over 17 amino acids. Germline CDR1 SGHTS, CDR2 YDEGEE. The CDR3 DNA sequence: TGTGCCAGCAGCCTCGGGCGGCTAGCGGGAGTCTACAATGAGCAGTTCTTC. It translates to CASSLGRLAGVYNEQFF. The variable domain in full, completed from reference TRBV5-8 and TRBJ2-1, reads EAGVTQSPTHLIKTRGQQATLRCSPISGHTSVYWYQQALGLGLQFLLWYDEGEERNRGNFPPRFSGRQFPNYSSELNVNALELEDSALYLCASSLGRLAGVYNEQFFGPGTRLTVL.

V and J are TRBV6-1 and TRBJ2-1; 7 bases map to TRBD2. CDR1 and CDR2 from the germline V gene are MNHNS and SASEGT. CDR3 length: 13 residues. V dropped 8 bases and J dropped 9; count of bases not matched to a gene: 10. CDR3 amino acids: CASRDGRSGEQFF. CDR3 in DNA: TGTGCCAGCCGCGACGGGAGGTCGGGTGAGCAGTTCTTC.

V is TRBV18 and J is TRBJ2-1; TRBD2 matches at 10 bases. Trimming at V came to 3 bases and at J to 7 bases, leaving 12 bases not matched to a gene. Germline assignment: CDR1 KGHSH and CDR2 LQKENI. CDR3 length: 17 residues. In nucleotides, the CDR3 is TGTGCCAGCTCACCGATCGCCCCTAATAGCGGGAGGAATGAGCAGTTCTTC. Encoded protein: CASSPIAPNSGRNEQFF. Full variable domain (outside the CDR3, taken from reference TRBV18 and TRBJ2-1): NAGVMQNPRHLVRRRGQEARLRCSPMKGHSHVYWYRQLPEEGLKFMVYLQKENIIDESGMPKERFSAEFPKEGPSILRIQQVVRGDSAAYFCASSPIAPNSGRNEQFFGPGTRLTVL.

The V and J genes are TRBV5-1 and TRBJ2-3; D gene ambiguous. The CDR3 covers 12 residues. V gave up 0 bases and J gave up 5 bases, with 4 bases separating them. Germline values: CDR1 SGHRS, CDR2 YFSETQ. CDR3 DNA: TGCGCCAGCAGCTTGGCTAAAGATACGCAGTATTTT. This encodes CASSLAKDTQYF.